This TCR beta chain comes out of a study of tumor and adjacent non-tumor tissue in lung cancer. To note about this clonotype: A read error may produce the germline difference seen at one junction end.

Germline V gives CDR1 SGHNT, CDR2 YYREEE (reference sequence). This CDR3 is built from 16 residues. RNA was extracted from bulk tissue without any cell sorting. The library came from three nested PCR rounds adapted from ARM-PCR protocols. TCRdb passed the multiplex PCR reads through MiXCR, listing each CDR3 protein once. Found here are approximately 90,000 distinct CDR3 sequences, around 65% of them singletons; the top ten hold around 16%. This sequence originates from a man aged 65 to 85 with non-small cell lung cancer. The genes are TRBV5-4 and TRBJ2-5; 8 bases line up with TRBD1. The specimen was lung tumor tissue. The CDR3 DNA is TGTGTCAGCGGCCAGTCGCCGGCAGGGGGCCCGGAGACCCAGTACTTC. As protein: CVSGQSPAGGPETQYF. The entire variable domain, with the rest obtained from reference TRBV5-4 and TRBJ2-5, is as follows: ETGVTQSPTHLIKTRGQQVTLRCSSQSGHNTVSWYQQALGQGPQFIFQYYREEENGRGNFPPRFSGLQFPNYSSELNVNALELDDSALYLCVSGQSPAGGPETQYFGPGTRLLVL.